These 3 T cell receptor beta chains share one sample of origin, sequenced in a study of regulatory T cells in long-lasting Graves disease. TCR beta libraries were built with iRepertoire HTBI primers and Arm-PCR of CDR3 regions. One entry per CDR3 protein results from TCRdb running MiXCR on the multiplex PCR reads. The sample consists of hundreds of thousands of distinct CDR3 sequences, 18% of them appearing once. The time point here: newly diagnosed GD, antithyroid drugs for less than 3 months. Generation of the TCR library employed RNA extracted from PBMCs. The specimen was peripheral blood mononuclear cells (PBMCs), collected at new diagnosis, from a patient treated with antithyroid drugs. These receptors came from a female donor with Graves disease.

For this clonotype: This likely reflects a read error, since a far larger clone is one base away. The rearrangement links TRBV11-1 to TRBJ2-3, with D unresolved. V lost 7 bases to trimming and J lost 6 bases, with 11 bases between them. This CDR3 is built from 12 residues. Germline V gene data show CDR1 as SGHAT and CDR2 as FQDESV (reference sequence). CDR3 in DNA: TGTGCCAGCAACTTTTCGGCGGATACGCAGTATTTT. It yields the protein CASNFSADTQYF.

This clonotype came up many times. The CDR3 loop reads CASSPRRAENSYEQYF. The CDR3 DNA reads TGTGCCAGCAGCCCCAGGCGAGCGGAGAACTCCTACGAGCAGTACTTC. V is TRBV11-2 and J is TRBJ2-7, with D possibly matching TRBD2 (5 bases). The length of the CDR3 is 16 residues. V was shortened by 5 bases and J by 0 bases, with 17 bases between the two germline ends. Germline CDR1 SGHAT, CDR2 FQNNGV.

The chain has TRBV7-9 and TRBJ2-2; possible D gene TRBD2, 6 bases. Trimming shortened V by 3 bases and J by 0 bases, and 11 bases separated the two germline ends. There are 16 residues in the CDR3. CDR1 and CDR2 from the germline V gene are SEHNR and FQNEAQ (reference sequence). The CDR3 sequence: CASSFREFTNTGELFF. CDR3 in DNA: TGTGCCAGCAGCTTTCGGGAGTTTACGAACACCGGGGAGCTGTTTTTT.